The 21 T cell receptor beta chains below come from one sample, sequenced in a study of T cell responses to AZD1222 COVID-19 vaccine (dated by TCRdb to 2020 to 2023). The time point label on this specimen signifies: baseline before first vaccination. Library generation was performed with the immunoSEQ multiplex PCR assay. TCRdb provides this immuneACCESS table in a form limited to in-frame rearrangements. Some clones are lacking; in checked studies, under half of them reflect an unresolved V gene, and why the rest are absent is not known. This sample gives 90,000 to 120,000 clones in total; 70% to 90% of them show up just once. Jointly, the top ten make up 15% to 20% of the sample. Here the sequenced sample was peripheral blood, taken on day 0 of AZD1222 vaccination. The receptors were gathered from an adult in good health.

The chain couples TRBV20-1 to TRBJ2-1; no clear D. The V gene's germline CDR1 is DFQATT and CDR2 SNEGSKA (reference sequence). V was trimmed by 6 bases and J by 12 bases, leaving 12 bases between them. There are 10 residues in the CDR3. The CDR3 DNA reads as TGCAGTGCCCCTATTGTTGGGCAGTTCTTC. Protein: CSAPIVGQFF.

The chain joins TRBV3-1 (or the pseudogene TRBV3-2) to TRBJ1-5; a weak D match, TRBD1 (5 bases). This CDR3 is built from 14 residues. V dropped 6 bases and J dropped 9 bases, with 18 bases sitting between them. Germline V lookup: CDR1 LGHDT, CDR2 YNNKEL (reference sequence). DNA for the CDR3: TGTGCCAGCAGTCCGACACACTCTGGGGGGCCCCAGCATTTT. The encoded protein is CASSPTHSGGPQHF.

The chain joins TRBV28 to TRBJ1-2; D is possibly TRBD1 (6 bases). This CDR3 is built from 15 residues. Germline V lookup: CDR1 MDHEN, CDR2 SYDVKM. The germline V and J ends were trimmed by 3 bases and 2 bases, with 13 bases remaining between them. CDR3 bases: TGTGCCAGCAGTTTCAGGGGCCGTGTGAACTATGGCTACACCTTC. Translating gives CASSFRGRVNYGYTF.

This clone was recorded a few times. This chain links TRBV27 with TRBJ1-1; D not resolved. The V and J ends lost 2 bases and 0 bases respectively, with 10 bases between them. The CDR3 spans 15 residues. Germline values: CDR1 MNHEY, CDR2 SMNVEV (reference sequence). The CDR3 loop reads CASSLMPRVNTEAFF. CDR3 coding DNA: TGTGCCAGCAGTTTAATGCCCCGGGTGAACACTGAAGCTTTCTTT.

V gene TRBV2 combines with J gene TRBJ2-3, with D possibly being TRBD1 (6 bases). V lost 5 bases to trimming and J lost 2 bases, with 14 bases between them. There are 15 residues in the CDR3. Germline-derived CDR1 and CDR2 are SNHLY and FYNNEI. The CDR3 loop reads CASSTRRGNTDTQYF. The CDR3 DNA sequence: TGTGCCAGCAGTACCCGCAGGGGCAACACAGATACGCAGTATTTT.

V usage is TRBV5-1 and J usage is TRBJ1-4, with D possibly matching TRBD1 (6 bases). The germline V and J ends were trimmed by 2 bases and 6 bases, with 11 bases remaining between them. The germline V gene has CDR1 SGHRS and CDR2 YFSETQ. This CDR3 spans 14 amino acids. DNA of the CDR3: TGCGCCAGCAGCTTATCAGGGGTGGATGAAAAACTGTTTTTT. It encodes CASSLSGVDEKLFF.

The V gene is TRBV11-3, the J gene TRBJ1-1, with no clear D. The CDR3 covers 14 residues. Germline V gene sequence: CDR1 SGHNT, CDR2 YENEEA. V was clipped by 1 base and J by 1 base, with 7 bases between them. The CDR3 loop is CASSLARGNTEAFF. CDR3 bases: TGTGCCAGCAGCTTAGCTCGGGGGAACACTGAAGCTTTCTTT.

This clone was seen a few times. The CDR3 spells CASRGLGDGYTF. The CDR3 nucleotides read TGTGCCAGCAGGGGACTGGGGGATGGCTACACCTTC. The chain links TRBV12-3 or TRBV12-4 to TRBJ1-2; perhaps TRBD1 as D (5 bases). The CDR3 contains 12 residues. V was clipped by 6 bases and J by 6 bases, with 11 bases between them.

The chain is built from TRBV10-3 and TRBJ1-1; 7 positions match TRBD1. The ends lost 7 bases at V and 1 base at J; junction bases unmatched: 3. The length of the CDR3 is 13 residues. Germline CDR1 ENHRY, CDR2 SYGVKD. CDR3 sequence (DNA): TGTGCCATCAAGGGACAGCCGAACACTGAAGCTTTCTTT. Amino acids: CAIKGQPNTEAFF.

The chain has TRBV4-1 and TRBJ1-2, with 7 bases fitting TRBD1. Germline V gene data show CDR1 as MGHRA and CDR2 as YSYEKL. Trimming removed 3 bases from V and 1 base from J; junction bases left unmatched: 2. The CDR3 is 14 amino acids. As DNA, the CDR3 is TGCGCCAGCAGCCAGAGACAGGGTAACTATGGCTACACCTTC. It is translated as CASSQRQGNYGYTF.

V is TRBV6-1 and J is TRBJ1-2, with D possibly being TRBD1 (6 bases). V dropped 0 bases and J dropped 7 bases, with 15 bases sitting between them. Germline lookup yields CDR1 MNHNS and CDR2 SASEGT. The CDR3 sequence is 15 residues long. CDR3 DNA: TGTGCCAGCAGTGAAGCAGAACAGGGTGGTCCTGGCTACACCTTC. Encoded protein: CASSEAEQGGPGYTF.

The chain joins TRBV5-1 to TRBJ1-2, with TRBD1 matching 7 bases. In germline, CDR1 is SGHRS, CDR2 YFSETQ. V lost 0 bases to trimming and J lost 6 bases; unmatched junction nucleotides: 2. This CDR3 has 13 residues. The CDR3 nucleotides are TGCGCCAGCAGCTTGGACAGGGGAGATGGCTACACCTTC. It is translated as CASSLDRGDGYTF.

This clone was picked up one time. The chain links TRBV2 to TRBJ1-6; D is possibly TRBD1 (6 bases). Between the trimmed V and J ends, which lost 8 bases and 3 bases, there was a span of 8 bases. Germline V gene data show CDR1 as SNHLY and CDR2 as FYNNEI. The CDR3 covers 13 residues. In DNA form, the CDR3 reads TGTGCCAGCCAGGGGATCTATAATTCACCCCTCCACTTT. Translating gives CASQGIYNSPLHF. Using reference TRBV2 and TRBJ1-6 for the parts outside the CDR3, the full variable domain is EPEVTQTPSHQVTQMGQEVILRCVPISNHLYFYWYRQILGQKVEFLVSFYNNEISEKSEIFDDQFSVERPDGSNFTLKIRSTKLEDSAMYFCASQGIYNSPLHFGNGTRLTVT.

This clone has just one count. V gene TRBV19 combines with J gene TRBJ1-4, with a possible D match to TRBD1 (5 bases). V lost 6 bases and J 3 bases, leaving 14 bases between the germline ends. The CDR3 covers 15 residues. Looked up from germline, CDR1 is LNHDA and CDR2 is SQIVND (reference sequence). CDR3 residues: CASRSVWGANEKLFF. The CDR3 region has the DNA TGTGCCAGTAGATCCGTGTGGGGGGCTAATGAAAAACTGTTTTTT.

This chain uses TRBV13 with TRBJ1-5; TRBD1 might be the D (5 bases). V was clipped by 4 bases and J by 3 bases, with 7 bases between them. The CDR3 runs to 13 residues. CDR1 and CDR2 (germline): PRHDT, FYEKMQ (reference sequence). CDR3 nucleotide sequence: TGTGCCAGCAGCTCAGGGCCCAATCAGCCCCAGCATTTT. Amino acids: CASSSGPNQPQHF.

The CDR3 nucleotides read TGTGCCAGCAGAAGGGGGATCGATGGAAACACCATATATTTT. It translates to CASRRGIDGNTIYF. J is TRBJ1-3 and V is TRBV7-9; possible D gene TRBD1, 6 bases. Germline CDR1 SEHNR, CDR2 FQNEAQ (reference sequence). The CDR3 sequence is 14 residues long. The V gene lost 6 bases and the J gene lost 3 bases, with 12 bases spanning the gap.

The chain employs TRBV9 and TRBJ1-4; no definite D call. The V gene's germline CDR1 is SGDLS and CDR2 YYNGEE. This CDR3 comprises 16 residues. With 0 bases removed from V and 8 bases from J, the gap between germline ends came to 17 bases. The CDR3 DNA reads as TGTGCCAGCAGCGTAGGCGTCCTGTGGGGTTTCGAAAAACTGTTTTTT. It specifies CASSVGVLWGFEKLFF.

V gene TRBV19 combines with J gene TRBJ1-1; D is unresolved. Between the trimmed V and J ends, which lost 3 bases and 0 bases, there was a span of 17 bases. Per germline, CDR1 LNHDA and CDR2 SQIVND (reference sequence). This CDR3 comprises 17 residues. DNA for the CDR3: TGTGCCAGTAGTATGCGGGCCCGAACAGTTCTGAACACTGAAGCTTTCTTT. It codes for CASSMRARTVLNTEAFF.

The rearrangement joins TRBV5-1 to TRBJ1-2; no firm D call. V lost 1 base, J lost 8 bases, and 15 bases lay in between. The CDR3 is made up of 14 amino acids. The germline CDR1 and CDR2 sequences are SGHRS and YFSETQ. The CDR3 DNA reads TGCGCCAGCAGCTTGTCCGAAGCTTTGGGCGGCTACACCTTC. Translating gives CASSLSEALGGYTF.

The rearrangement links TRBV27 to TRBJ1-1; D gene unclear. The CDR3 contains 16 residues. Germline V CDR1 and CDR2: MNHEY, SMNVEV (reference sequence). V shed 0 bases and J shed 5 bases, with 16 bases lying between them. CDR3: CASSLSSWEGWTEAFF. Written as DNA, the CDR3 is TGTGCCAGCAGTTTATCGAGTTGGGAGGGTTGGACTGAAGCTTTCTTT.

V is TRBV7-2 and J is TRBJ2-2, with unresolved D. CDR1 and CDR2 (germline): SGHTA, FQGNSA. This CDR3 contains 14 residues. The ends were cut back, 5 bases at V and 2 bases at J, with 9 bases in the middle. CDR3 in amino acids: CASSPARNTGELFF. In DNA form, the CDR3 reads TGTGCCAGCAGCCCGGCCCGTAACACCGGGGAGCTGTTTTTT. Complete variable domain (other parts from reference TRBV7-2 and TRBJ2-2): GAGVSQSPSNKVTEKGKDVELRCDPISGHTALYWYRQSLGQGLEFLIYFQGNSAPDKSGLPSDRFSAERTGGSVSTLTIQRTQQEDSAVYLCASSPARNTGELFFGEGSRLTVL.